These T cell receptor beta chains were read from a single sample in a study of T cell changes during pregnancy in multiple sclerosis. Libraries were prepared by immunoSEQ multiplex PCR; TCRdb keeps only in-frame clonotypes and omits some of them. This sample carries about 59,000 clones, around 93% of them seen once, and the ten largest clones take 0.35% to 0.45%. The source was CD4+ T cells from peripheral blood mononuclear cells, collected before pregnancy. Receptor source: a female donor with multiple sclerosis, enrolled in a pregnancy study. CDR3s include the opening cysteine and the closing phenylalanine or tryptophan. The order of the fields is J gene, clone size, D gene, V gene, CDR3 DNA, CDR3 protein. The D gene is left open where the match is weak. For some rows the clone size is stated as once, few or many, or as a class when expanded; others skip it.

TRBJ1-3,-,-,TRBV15,TGTGCCACCAGCAGCCACTCTGGAAACACCATATATTTT,CATSSHSGNTIYF
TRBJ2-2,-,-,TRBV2,TGTGCCAGCAGTCCCCCCGAGAGGGAGCTGTTTTTT,CASSPPERELFF
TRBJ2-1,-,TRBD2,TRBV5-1,TGCGCCAGCAGCCCTTCACGGACTAGCGGGAGGGGTGAGCAGTTCTTC,CASSPSRTSGRGEQFF
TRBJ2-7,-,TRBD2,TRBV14,TGTGCCAGCAGCCAAGATTGGCGGACTAGCGGGAGGAGGGAGCAGTACTTC,CASSQDWRTSGRREQYF
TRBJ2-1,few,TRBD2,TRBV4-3,TGCGCCAGCAGCCAAGAAGTCTTAAGACTAGCGCGATACAATGAGCAGTTCTTC,CASSQEVLRLARYNEQFF
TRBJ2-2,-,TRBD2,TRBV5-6,TGTGCCTCACAAACGAAAATAGCTAGCGGGAGATACGCCGGGGAGCTGTTTTTT,CASQTKIASGRYAGELFF
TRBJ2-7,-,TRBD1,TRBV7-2,TGTGCCAGCAGCCCGAGACAGGGAACCGCCTACGAGCAGTACTTC,CASSPRQGTAYEQYF
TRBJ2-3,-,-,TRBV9,TGTGCCAGCAGCGTAGATCTTCCTAGCACAGATACGCAGTATTTT,CASSVDLPSTDTQYF
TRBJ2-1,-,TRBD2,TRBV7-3,TGTGCCAGCAGCTTGGGACTAGCGGGAGGGCCGCAGGGCAATGAGCAGTTCTTC,CASSLGLAGGPQGNEQFF
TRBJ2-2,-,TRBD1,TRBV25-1,TGTGCCAGCAGTGCCCCCGGGACAGGGGGCACCGGGGAGCTGTTTTTT,CASSAPGTGGTGELFF
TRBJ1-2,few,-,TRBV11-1,TGTGCCAGCAGCTTAAGTCGAGGAGTCGACTATGGCTACACCTTC,CASSLSRGVDYGYTF
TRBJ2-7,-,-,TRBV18,TGTGCCAGCTCTCCTACAGTGTTTTACGAGCAGTACTTC,CASSPTVFYEQYF
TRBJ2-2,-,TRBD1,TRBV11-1,TGTGCCAGCAGGGGACAGGTTAACACCGGGGAGCTGTTTTTT,CASRGQVNTGELFF
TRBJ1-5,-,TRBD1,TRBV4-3,TGCGCCAGCAGCCGAGGGACAGGGAATCAGCCCCAGCATTTT,CASSRGTGNQPQHF
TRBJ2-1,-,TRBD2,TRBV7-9,TGTGCCAGCAGCCCGCCGGGAGGTCTCAACAATGAGCAGTTCTTC,CASSPPGGLNNEQFF
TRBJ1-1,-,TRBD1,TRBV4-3,TGCGCCAGCAGCCAAGAGGCCCAGGGGGCATTAAACACTGAAGCTTTCTTT,CASSQEAQGALNTEAFF
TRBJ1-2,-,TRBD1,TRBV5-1,TGCGCCAGCAGAACGACAGGGTCTAACTATGGCTACACCTTC,CASRTTGSNYGYTF
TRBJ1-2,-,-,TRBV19,TGTGCCAGTAGTATTCTGAAAGCCAACTATGGCTACACCTTC,CASSILKANYGYTF
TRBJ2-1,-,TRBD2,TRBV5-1,TGCGCCAGCAGCTTGACTAGCGGGAGTGGCAATGAGCAGTTCTTC,CASSLTSGSGNEQFF
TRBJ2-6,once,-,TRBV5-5,TGTGCCAGCAGTTATACCACGGGGACTGGGGCCAACGTCCTGACTTTC,CASSYTTGTGANVLTF
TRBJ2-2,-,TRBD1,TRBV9,TGTGCCAGCAGCGTAGGGAGACAGGGGACCGGGGAGCTGTTTTTT,CASSVGRQGTGELFF
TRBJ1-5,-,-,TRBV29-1,TGCAGCGTTGAAGTAGGGGAGGGACAGCCCCAGCATTTT,CSVEVGEGQPQHF
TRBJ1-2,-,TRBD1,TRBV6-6,TGTGCCAGCAGGGACCGGGACAGGGGATCAAACTATGGCTACACCTTC,CASRDRDRGSNYGYTF
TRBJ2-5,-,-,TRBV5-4,TGTGCCAGCAGCTTGTATGGCTTCAGGGAGACCCAGTACTTC,CASSLYGFRETQYF
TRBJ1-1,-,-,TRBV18,TGTGCCAGCTCAATAAACAGGATCGAGGCTTTCTTT,CASSINRIEAFF
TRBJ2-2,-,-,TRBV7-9,TGTGCCCACGCTTATCAGCAGGGTTCAGCCGGGGAGCTGTTTTTT,CAHAYQQGSAGELFF
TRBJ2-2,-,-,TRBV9,TGTGCCAGCAGCCCTGTCGGGAGCGGGGAGCTGTTTTTT,CASSPVGSGELFF
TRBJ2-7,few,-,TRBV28,TGTGCCAGCAGTTTCTGGTTAGCGGATAACTACGAGCAGTACTTC,CASSFWLADNYEQYF
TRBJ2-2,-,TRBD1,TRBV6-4,TGTGCCAGCAGGGGACAGGGGGCAGGAGAGCTGTTTTTT,CASRGQGAGELFF
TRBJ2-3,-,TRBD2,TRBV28,TGTGCCAGCAGTGGAAGGATAGCGGGAGTAGATACGCAGTATTTT,CASSGRIAGVDTQYF
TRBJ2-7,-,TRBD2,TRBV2,TGTGCCAGCAGTGTGGATAGCGGGAGACGTAGAGTCTACGAGCAGTACTTC,CASSVDSGRRRVYEQYF
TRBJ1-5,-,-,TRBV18,TGTGCCAGCTCACAACAGGGATATCAGCCCCAGCATTTT,CASSQQGYQPQHF
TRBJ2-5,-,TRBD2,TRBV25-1,TGTGCCAGCAGTGGAACAGGACTAGCGGGATTAAAAGAGACCCAGTACTTC,CASSGTGLAGLKETQYF
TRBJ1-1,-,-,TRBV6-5,TGTGCCAGCAGTTACTCGATAGGGAGTGAAGCTTTCTTT,CASSYSIGSEAFF
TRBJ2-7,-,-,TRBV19,TGTGCCAGTAGTATAGATCAGGGGGGCAAGCAGTACTTC,CASSIDQGGKQYF
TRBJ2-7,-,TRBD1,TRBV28,TGTGCCAGCAGTTTAGCTCTCAGGGGGCTTGAGCAGTACTTC,CASSLALRGLEQYF
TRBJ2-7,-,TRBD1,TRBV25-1,TGTGCCAGCTGGGACAGGGGCAACGAGCAGTACTTC,CASWDRGNEQYF
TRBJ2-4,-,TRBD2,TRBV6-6,TGTGCCAGCAGTTCAGGACTAGAAAACATTCAGTACTTC,CASSSGLENIQYF
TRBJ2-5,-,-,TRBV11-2,TGTGCCAGCAGCTTATTTAACCAAGAGACCCAGTACTTC,CASSLFNQETQYF
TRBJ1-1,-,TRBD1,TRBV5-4,TGTGCCGGAGGGACAGCGAACACTGAAGCTTTCTTT,CAGGTANTEAFF
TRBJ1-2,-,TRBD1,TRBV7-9,TGTGCCAGCAGCGAGGGACAGGGGACAAGCGGCTACACCTTC,CASSEGQGTSGYTF
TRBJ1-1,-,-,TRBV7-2,TGTGCCAGCAGGCCGGGACTTGAAGCTTTCTTT,CASRPGLEAFF
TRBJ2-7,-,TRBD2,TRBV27,TGTGCCAGCAGTTTTATCGGCGGGAGCGCAACCTACGAGCAGTACTTC,CASSFIGGSATYEQYF
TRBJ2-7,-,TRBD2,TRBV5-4,TGTGCCAGCAGCTTTACTAGCGGGAGTCGGTTGGGCGAGCAGTACTTC,CASSFTSGSRLGEQYF
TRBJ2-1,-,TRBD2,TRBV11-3,TGTGCCAGCAGCTTGTCTCTAGCGGCCTACAATGAGCAGTTCTTC,CASSLSLAAYNEQFF